The clone carrying this T cell receptor (beta chain) was found a few times. Its antigen is undetermined. V was pared by 0 bases and J by 4 bases, with 16 bases between. Germline lookup yields CDR1 DFQATT and CDR2 SNEGSKA (reference sequence). The CDR3 runs 16 residues. Primary CD8+ T cells were isolated by magnetic bead enrichment. FACS isolated CD3+TCRαβ+CD8 single positive T cells before RNA extraction. This specimen comes from a study of T cells generated in artificial thymic organoids. Study in general: FACS removed CD4 immature single positive or double positive precursors in some experiments. General study points: TCR diversity of organoid-derived CD8 single positive cells matched thymic and naive blood cells.

Separate semi-nested PCRs amplified TCRalpha and TCRbeta libraries using constant-region reverse primers in TRAC or TRBC. TCRdb ran MiXCR on the 5' RACE reads and lists one entry per CDR3 protein. The sample carries 7,500 to 10,000 distinct CDR3 sequences, around 16% recorded once. The TCR sequence derives from a human donor who gave cord blood stem cells for thymic organoid culture, a cardiac surgery patient who gave postnatal thymus, or a blood donor (not recorded which). The rearrangement uses TRBV20-1 and TRBJ1-5; D unresolved. Sequencing input: naive CD8+ T cells from the thymus. Subset denoted: CD3+TCRalphabeta+CD8SP T cells; for blood, CD45RO-CCR7+ naive CD8+ T cells. The CDR3 spells CSARDRSVEGNQPQHF. The CDR3, as DNA: TGCAGTGCTAGAGATAGGTCGGTGGAAGGTAATCAGCCCCAGCATTTT.